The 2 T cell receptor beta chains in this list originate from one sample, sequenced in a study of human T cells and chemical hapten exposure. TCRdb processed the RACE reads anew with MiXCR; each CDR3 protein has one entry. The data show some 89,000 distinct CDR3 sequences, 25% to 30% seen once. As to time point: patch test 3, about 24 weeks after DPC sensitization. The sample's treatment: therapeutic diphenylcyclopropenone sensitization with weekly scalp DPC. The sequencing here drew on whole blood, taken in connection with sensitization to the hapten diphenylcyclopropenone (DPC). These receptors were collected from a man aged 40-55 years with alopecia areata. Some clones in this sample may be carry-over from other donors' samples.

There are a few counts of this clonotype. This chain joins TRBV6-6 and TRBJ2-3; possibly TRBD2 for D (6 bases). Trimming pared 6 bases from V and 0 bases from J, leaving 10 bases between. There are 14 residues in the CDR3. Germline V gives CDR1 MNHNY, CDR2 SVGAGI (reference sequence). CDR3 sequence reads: CASSSGGSTDTQYF. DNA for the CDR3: TGTGCCAGCAGCTCTGGGGGGAGCACAGATACGCAGTATTTT.

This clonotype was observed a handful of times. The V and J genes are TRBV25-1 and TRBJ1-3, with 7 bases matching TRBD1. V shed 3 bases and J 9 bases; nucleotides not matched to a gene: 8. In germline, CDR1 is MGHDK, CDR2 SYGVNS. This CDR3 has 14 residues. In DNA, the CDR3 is TGTGCCAGCAGTGATGGGGAGGCAGGGGGCACCATATATTTT. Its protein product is CASSDGEAGGTIYF.